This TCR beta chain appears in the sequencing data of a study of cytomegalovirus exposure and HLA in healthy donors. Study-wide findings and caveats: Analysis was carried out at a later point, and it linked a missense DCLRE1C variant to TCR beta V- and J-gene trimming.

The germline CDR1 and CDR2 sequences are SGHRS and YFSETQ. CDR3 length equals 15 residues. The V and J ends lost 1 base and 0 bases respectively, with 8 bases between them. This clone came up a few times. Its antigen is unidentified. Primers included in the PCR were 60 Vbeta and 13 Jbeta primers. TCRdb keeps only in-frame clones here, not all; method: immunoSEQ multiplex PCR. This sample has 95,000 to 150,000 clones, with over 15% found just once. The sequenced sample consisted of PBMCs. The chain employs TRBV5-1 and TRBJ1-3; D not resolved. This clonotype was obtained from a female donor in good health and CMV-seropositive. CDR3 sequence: CASSLSSGSGNTIYF. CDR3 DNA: TGCGCCAGCAGCTTGTCGTCCGGCTCTGGAAACACCATATATTTT.